This T cell receptor beta chain was recovered during a study of T cell responses to AZD1222 COVID-19 vaccine. This clone is medium-sized (0.01 to 0.1%) within its sample. Its antigen is currently unknown. CDR1 is ENHRY, CDR2 SYGVKD, per germline. With 6 bases removed from V and 3 bases from J, the gap between germline ends came to 12 bases. The CDR3 runs to 13 residues. The study, taken as a whole, reports: Donors were largely white British and mainly female; clonal diversity was possibly underestimated. Elevations in Spike-specific TCR breadth and depth followed administration of two AZD1222 doses.

Sequenced by immunoSEQ multiplex PCR; TCRdb stores in-frame clones only, minus some. The top ten clones hold roughly 2.5% of a sample with over 85,000 clones, around nine tenths of them seen once. This chain uses TRBV10-3 with TRBJ2-7, with D perhaps matching TRBD1 (6 bases). Source: peripheral blood, taken 28 days after the second AZD1222 dose. The clonotype comes from an adult who received the AZD1222 COVID-19 vaccine. The CDR3 DNA reads TGTGCCATCAGAGAGGACAGAAACTACGAGCAGTACTTC. Protein sequence: CAIREDRNYEQYF.